The rows below give T cell receptor beta chains drawn from one sample of a study of T cell repertoires in cytomegalovirus infection. TCRdb processed the reads anew with MiXCR; each CDR3 protein has one entry. The sample carries 450,000 to 550,000 distinct CDR3 sequences, 40% to 50% recorded once. For these TCRs, the target antigens are not known. This material consisted of cultured PBMCs, taken from culture after CMV antigen stimulation. The receptors shown here come from a human donor in good health (CMV status not recorded). Some clones in this sample may be carry-over from other donors' samples. Both conserved end residues are trimmed from each CDR3.

CDR3aa: ASSFSTASNQPQH; j_gene: TRBJ1-5; v_gene: TRBV7-3
CDR3aa: ASSHTSDSNEQF; j_gene: TRBJ2-1; v_gene: TRBV7-9
CDR3aa: ASSFPGQAPETQY; j_gene: TRBJ2-5; v_gene: TRBV7-8
CDR3aa: ASSRGDRVNSPLH; j_gene: TRBJ1-6; v_gene: TRBV5-3
CDR3aa: ASKRETEAF; j_gene: TRBJ1-1; v_gene: TRBV6-1
CDR3aa: ASSSHLSSYEQY; j_gene: TRBJ2-7; v_gene: TRBV5-4
CDR3aa: ASRTGQGPSSLH; j_gene: TRBJ1-6; v_gene: TRBV12-3/TRBV12-4
CDR3aa: SARDQRSLSIFEQY; j_gene: TRBJ2-7; v_gene: TRBV20-1
CDR3aa: ASSPIIEQY; j_gene: TRBJ2-7; v_gene: TRBV7-9
CDR3aa: ASSLLQRTATQETQY; j_gene: TRBJ2-5; v_gene: TRBV7-6